This T cell receptor beta chain derives from a study of cytomegalovirus exposure and HLA in healthy donors. Study-level background: Out of 398 genotyped donors, about 84% belonged to the Caucasian-associated ancestry cluster. Findings and limits, study-wide: Per a prior analysis, the majority of TCR beta V segments were productive roughly 87% or roughly 30% of the time. Reportedly, cytomegalovirus status was diagnosed with high sensitivity and specificity.

The length of the CDR3 is 14 residues. The trim removed 3 bases at V and 5 bases at J, leaving 3 bases unmatched. CDR1 and CDR2 (germline): MDHEN, SYDVKM. Notes on this clone: Its antigen is undetermined.

The PCR employed 60 Vbeta primers together with 13 Jbeta primers. Assay used: immunoSEQ multiplex PCR; TCRdb lists only in-frame clones, some missing. The sample holds roughly 180,000 clones; around 80% are singletons and the top ten take approximately 0.76%. The receptor's source is a female donor in good health and CMV-seronegative. This rearrangement joins TRBV28 to TRBJ1-1; 10 bases are a match to TRBD1. The sequenced material came from PBMCs. The DNA for the CDR3 is TGTGCCAGCAGTTTGTCGGACAGGGGGACTGAAGCTTTCTTT. Translating it yields CASSLSDRGTEAFF.